These T cell receptor beta chains were read from a single sample in a study of long-term antiretroviral therapy in people with HIV. Only in-frame clones appear in the TCRdb table, and some are missing; sequencing was by immunoSEQ multiplex PCR. The data show around 21,000 clones, around 83% seen once. The material was unsorted PBMCs, obtained 0.2 years after starting antiretroviral therapy. The receptors here all came from a woman aged 25 to 39 with HIV. Each CDR3 is given without its conserved first and last residue. Fields, in order: V gene, J gene, CDR3 protein.

TRBV29-1,TRBJ1-3,SASTGPGNTIY
TRBV2,TRBJ1-5,ASRADRYSNQPQH
TRBV7-7,TRBJ2-5,ASSNKETQY
TRBV18,TRBJ1-1,ASSPVGNRDTEAF
TRBV12-5,TRBJ2-3,ASGPGQGKDTQY
TRBV9,TRBJ1-3,ASSGGGRILSGNTIY
TRBV5-1,TRBJ1-1,ASSLGYGQGVNTEAF
TRBV5-5,TRBJ2-5,ASSLRVQETQY
TRBV4-1,TRBJ1-2,ASSQVWGGYGYT
TRBV7-9,TRBJ2-3,ASSFRQGGTDTQY
TRBV15,TRBJ1-6,ATRAMAASSYNSPLH
TRBV27,TRBJ2-1,ASSLMGQNNEQF
TRBV29-1,TRBJ1-4,SVEENEKLF
TRBV30,TRBJ1-1,AWSVFGMYTEAF
TRBV5-1,TRBJ1-1,ASSFGTGTEAF
TRBV7-9,TRBJ2-3,ASSLPRTTGGTDTQY
TRBV30,TRBJ2-2,AWNRARVGELF
TRBV4-2,TRBJ1-2,ASSQESGDGYT
TRBV5-4,TRBJ1-3,ASSSPDRVGNTIY
TRBV19,TRBJ1-1,ASSIVAGGLNTEAF
TRBV18,TRBJ2-5,ASSPRMTETQY
TRBV15,TRBJ2-4,ATSKDPNLAKNIQY
TRBV6-4,TRBJ1-1,ASSDSQNTEAF
TRBV27,TRBJ2-1,ASGLQLGNEQF
TRBV5-1,TRBJ1-2,ASSEGAYSGYT
TRBV6-5,TRBJ1-2,ASSLKGNGYT
TRBV30,TRBJ1-1,AWSRVRGAMNTEAF
TRBV5-1,TRBJ2-1,ASSSVPGTEGNEQF
TRBV7-3,TRBJ2-6,ASSNSGANVLT
TRBV29-1,TRBJ1-2,SVALRTGDAGYT
TRBV29-1,TRBJ2-4,SAEEGELAKNIQY
TRBV9,TRBJ2-1,ASSVEVRTGPHNEQF
TRBV14,TRBJ1-1,ASSPLYTEAF
TRBV5-1,TRBJ2-1,ASSYRTDRYNEQF
TRBV7-2,TRBJ1-5,ASSLSVRQGAINQPQH
TRBV14,TRBJ1-1,ASSQLSLDAEAF
TRBV19,TRBJ2-1,ASSILAGGSRNEQF
TRBV5-1,TRBJ2-1,ASSLEGFNGFYNEQF
TRBV6-1,TRBJ1-5,ASAKLTGDQPQH
TRBV28,TRBJ1-6,ASRAGASSYNSPLH
TRBV9,TRBJ2-2,ASSKRDRGSNTGELF
TRBV9,TRBJ1-1,ASSVDQGRGTEAF
TRBV6-6,TRBJ2-5,ASSYGQGSGETQY
TRBV5-1,TRBJ1-5,ASSLGDGGNQPQH
TRBV7-8,TRBJ1-1,ASSPTGEAF
TRBV5-1,TRBJ2-1,ATAGGGAGYNEQF
TRBV20-1,TRBJ2-2,SARGSGELF
TRBV5-4,TRBJ1-1,ASSLAGMNTEAF
TRBV27,TRBJ1-1,ASRGQGVMNTEAF
TRBV2,TRBJ1-5,ASSLGLIDQPQH
TRBV7-9,TRBJ2-2,ASTIRSLTERPGELF
TRBV30,TRBJ2-2,ASRGTGNTGELF
TRBV7-9,TRBJ2-1,ASSLGSGGVYRNEQF
TRBV4-2,TRBJ2-7,ASSQDSRLATAGQQY
TRBV28,TRBJ1-6,ASRVGRGKNSPLH
TRBV2,TRBJ1-2,ASNTGPVGYT
TRBV18,TRBJ2-2,ASSPPGWNTGELF
TRBV29-1,TRBJ2-5,SVEEYNGVGSGETQY
TRBV6-1,TRBJ2-3,ASSEAGVPDLTDTQY